This T cell receptor beta chain is from a study of T cell clones after liver transplantation. About the research overall: Samples came from ITN030ST, which attempted immunosuppression withdrawal within 2 years of liver transplantation. Study-level findings and limits: Compared with third party-reactive sequences, donor-reactive ones declined more, independent of withdrawal success. Graft donor-reactive T cells may have migrated into the graft rather than being deleted.

Profiled with immunoSEQ multiplex PCR; TCRdb holds only in-frame clones, not every one. The table lists tens of thousands of clones, roughly 84% of them singletons. The CDR3 runs 15 residues. V shed 3 bases, J shed 5 bases, and the junction held 8 bases outside the gene matches. Germline loops: CDR1 SGDLS, CDR2 YYNGEE. CD3+CD4+ and CD3+CD8+ cells were FACS-sorted from thawed unstimulated PBMCs. Turning to this clone: Its antigen is not identified.

This sequence was found in a human patient who received a liver transplant. Some T cells here may be from the graft donor. The chain recombines TRBV9 with TRBJ1-1, with TRBD1 identical over 9 bases. Here the sequenced sample was CD4+ T cells from blood, taken around 48 months after liver transplant. CDR3 in amino acids: CASSALQGAETEAFF. As DNA, the CDR3 is TGTGCCAGCAGCGCACTACAGGGGGCGGAGACTGAAGCTTTCTTT.